Listed below are T cell receptor beta chains from one sample, sequenced in a study of T-cell memory formation after mild COVID-19. MiXCR was run by TCRdb on the 5' RACE reads, yielding one entry per CDR3 protein. The sample lists approximately 170,000 distinct CDR3 sequences, 13% occurring once. The sample consisted of PBMCs or a T cell subset sorted from them (not recorded which). The source is a man aged 18 to 35 who had mild COVID-19 (a few samples of this study predate the infection). Cell type and time point are not known. Each CDR3 is given with its conserved first and last residue. D genes are given only for firm matches. Some rows have no size entry. The others give once, few or many, or a class for an expanded clone.

TRBJ2-5 | TRBV12-3/TRBV12-4 | NA | few | TGTGCCAGCAGTTTAAGACAGCCGGGATTCGAGACCCAGTACTTC | CASSLRQPGFETQYF
TRBJ2-2 | TRBV4-2 | TRBD2 | NA | TGTGCCAGCAGCACTAGCGGGGGGGCCGGCACCGGGGAGCTGTTTTTT | CASSTSGGAGTGELFF
TRBJ1-1 | TRBV6-2/TRBV6-3 | NA | NA | TGTGCCAGCAGAATGTACCCACAGGACACTGAAGCTTTCTTT | CASRMYPQDTEAFF
TRBJ1-1 | TRBV6-2/TRBV6-3 | NA | few | TGTGCCAGTTGCAGGCGAAACACTGAAGCTTTCTTT | CASCRRNTEAFF
TRBJ1-6 | TRBV27 | TRBD1 | NA | TGTGCCAGCAGTAGGACAGGGAGGGAGTCACCCCTCCACTTT | CASSRTGRESPLHF
TRBJ1-5 | TRBV28 | NA | NA | TGTGCCAGCAGTCGGACCTTCAATCAGCCCCAGCATTTT | CASSRTFNQPQHF
TRBJ2-5 | TRBV18 | NA | NA | TGTGCCAGCTCATCACAAACAGGGACGGGAGAGACCCAGTACTTC | CASSSQTGTGETQYF
TRBJ2-1 | TRBV15 | NA | few | TGTGCCACCAGCCGAGACCAGGGCCCCCGGGAGCAGTTCTTC | CATSRDQGPREQFF
TRBJ1-1 | TRBV4-3 | NA | many | TGCGCCAGCAGCCAAGCCATCCAGGGTTTTACTGAAGCTTTCTTT | CASSQAIQGFTEAFF
TRBJ2-3 | TRBV10-1 | NA | once | TGCGCCAGCAGCAATCAAGATACGCAGTATTTT | CASSNQDTQYF
TRBJ2-2 | TRBV3-1 | TRBD1 | NA | TGTGCCAGCAGGAATCGACAGGGTAGCCAGCACACCGGGGAGCTGTTTTTT | CASRNRQGSQHTGELFF
TRBJ1-1 | TRBV18 | NA | many | TGTGCCAGCTCACCAACGGCGACGAACACTGAAGCTTTCTTT | CASSPTATNTEAFF
TRBJ2-1 | TRBV5-5 | TRBD1 | NA | TGTGCCAGCAGCCGTATGACAGGGGAATACAATGAGCAGTTCTTC | CASSRMTGEYNEQFF
TRBJ2-2 | TRBV11-2 | NA | many | TGTGCCAGCAGGAGGGCCGGGGAGCTGTTTTTT | CASRRAGELFF
TRBJ1-3 | TRBV12-3/TRBV12-4 | TRBD1 | few | TGTGCCAGCAGCCAAGACAGGGTCCCTCGAGGCTCTGGAAACACCATATATTTT | CASSQDRVPRGSGNTIYF
TRBJ2-5 | TRBV10-3 | TRBD1 | few | TGTGCCATCAGCACAGGGGAACAAGAGACCCAGTACTTC | CAISTGEQETQYF
TRBJ2-7 | TRBV9 | NA | few | TGTGCCAGCAGCGTAGGCGCAGGGAGCTCCTACGAGCAGTACTTC | CASSVGAGSSYEQYF
TRBJ2-1 | TRBV5-1 | NA | many | TGCGCCAGCAGCTTGTCCACTAACAATGAGCAGTTCTTC | CASSLSTNNEQFF
TRBJ2-5 | TRBV12-3/TRBV12-4 | NA | NA | TGTGCCAGCATCCGGTCGGTTGGGGAGACCCAGTACTTC | CASIRSVGETQYF
TRBJ2-1 | TRBV29-1 | NA | NA | TGCAGCGTTGAAGATCTAAGAGGGGACAATGAGCAGTTCTTC | CSVEDLRGDNEQFF
TRBJ2-6 | TRBV12-3/TRBV12-4 | NA | many | TGCGCCAGCAGCTTGGCTGGCGGGGCCAACGTCCTGACTTTC | CASSLAGGANVLTF
TRBJ2-3 | TRBV25-1 | TRBD1 | medium-sized | TGTGCCAGCAGGAGGGGGACAGGCACAGATACGCAGTATTTT | CASRRGTGTDTQYF
TRBJ2-3 | TRBV10-3 | TRBD2 | NA | TGTGCCATCAGACCAGCGGGGGGAGGAGATACGCAGTATTTT | CAIRPAGGGDTQYF
TRBJ1-2 | TRBV6-5 | TRBD1 | NA | TGTGCCAGCGCAAGACAGGGGGCGGGCTATGGCTACACCTTC | CASARQGAGYGYTF
TRBJ2-5 | TRBV5-1 | NA | NA | TGCGCCAGCAGTGTTACAGGTCCTCAAGAGACCCAGTACTTC | CASSVTGPQETQYF
TRBJ2-1 | TRBV7-2 | TRBD2 | NA | TGTGCCAGCAGCTTAGGACTAGCGGGGGACACCTACAATGAGCAGTTCTTC | CASSLGLAGDTYNEQFF
TRBJ1-2 | TRBV7-9 | TRBD1 | NA | TGTGCCAGCGGAGGGACAGATGAAGAAGGGAACTATGGCTACACCTTC | CASGGTDEEGNYGYTF
TRBJ2-5 | TRBV5-1 | NA | NA | TGCGCCAGCAGCCCTATCCCCTCCTCACAAGAGACCCAGTACTTC | CASSPIPSSQETQYF
TRBJ1-6 | TRBV6-6 | NA | few | TGTGCCAGCAGTTATCCTGTCCCTAAGGGATCACCCCTCCACTTT | CASSYPVPKGSPLHF
TRBJ1-2 | TRBV11-2 | TRBD1 | many | TGTGCCAGCAGCTTAAGGGGGACAGGGGAGAGCTACACCTTC | CASSLRGTGESYTF
TRBJ2-7 | TRBV11-2 | NA | few | TGTGCCAGCATCCTTACGATGGGGACACTTGACTACGAGCAGTACTTC | CASILTMGTLDYEQYF
TRBJ2-5 | TRBV3-1 | NA | NA | TGTGCCAGCAGCCCCGGGATACTGGAGACCCAGTACTTC | CASSPGILETQYF
TRBJ2-3 | TRBV15 | TRBD2 | NA | TGTGCCACCAGCAGAGACCGGGGGGACGGAGATACGCAGTATTTT | CATSRDRGDGDTQYF
TRBJ2-3 | TRBV6-2/TRBV6-3 | NA | NA | TGTGCCAGCACCCCCCCGGGGCCCGGTGGGCGCACAGATACGCAGTATTTT | CASTPPGPGGRTDTQYF
TRBJ2-7 | TRBV6-5 | TRBD1 | few | TGTGCCAGCAGTAGGGACAGGCGCGCCTACGAGCAGTACTTC | CASSRDRRAYEQYF
TRBJ2-5 | TRBV11-2 | NA | NA | TGTGCCAGCAGCCCAAACCAACTAGAGACCCAGTACTTC | CASSPNQLETQYF
TRBJ1-2 | TRBV6-2/TRBV6-3 | NA | NA | TGTGCCAGCAGTTACTCGGGCGGCATCTATGGCTACACCTTC | CASSYSGGIYGYTF
TRBJ2-5 | TRBV9 | TRBD2 | few | TGTGCCAGCAGCGTAGGGATAGCGGGGATTCTGGAGACCCAGTACTTC | CASSVGIAGILETQYF
TRBJ2-4 | TRBV4-1 | NA | few | TGCGCCAGCAGCCAAGATAGGGGGGACATTCAGTACTTC | CASSQDRGDIQYF
TRBJ2-5 | TRBV4-1 | NA | few | TGCGCCAGCAGCCAAGAAGACGGGGAGACCCAGTACTTC | CASSQEDGETQYF
TRBJ1-1 | TRBV7-2 | NA | NA | TGTGCCAGCAGCTTACGTTTGGCAGGGAACACTGAAGCTTTCTTT | CASSLRLAGNTEAFF
TRBJ1-1 | TRBV12-5 | NA | NA | TGTGCTAGTGGTTTGAGGACAGACAACACTGAAGCTTTCTTT | CASGLRTDNTEAFF
TRBJ1-2 | TRBV29-1 | NA | NA | TGCAGCACCGACCCCGGGCTTCACTCTAAGGGCTACACCTTC | CSTDPGLHSKGYTF
TRBJ2-7 | TRBV6-5 | TRBD2 | many | TGTGCCAGCAGTCGTCGAACCGGGGGGGCCGAGGACTACGAGCAGTACTTC | CASSRRTGGAEDYEQYF
TRBJ1-1 | TRBV12-3/TRBV12-4 | NA | NA | TGTGCCAGCAGTTTTCAATGGGGGGGGGCTGAAGCTTTCTTT | CASSFQWGGAEAFF